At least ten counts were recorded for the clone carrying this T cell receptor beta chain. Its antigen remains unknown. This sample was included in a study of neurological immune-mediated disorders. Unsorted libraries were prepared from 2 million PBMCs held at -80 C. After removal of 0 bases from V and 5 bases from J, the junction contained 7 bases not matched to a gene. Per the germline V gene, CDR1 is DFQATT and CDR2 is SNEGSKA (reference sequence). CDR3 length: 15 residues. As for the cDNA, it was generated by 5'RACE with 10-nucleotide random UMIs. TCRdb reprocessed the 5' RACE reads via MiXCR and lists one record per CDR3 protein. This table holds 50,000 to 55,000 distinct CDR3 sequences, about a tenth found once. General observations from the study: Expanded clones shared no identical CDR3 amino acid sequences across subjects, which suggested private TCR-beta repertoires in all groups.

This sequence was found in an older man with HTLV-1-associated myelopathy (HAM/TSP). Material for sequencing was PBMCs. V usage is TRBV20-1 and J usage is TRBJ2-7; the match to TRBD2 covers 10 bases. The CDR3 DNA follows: TGCAGTGCTAGAGATCCTAGCGGGAGTCTCCACGAGCAGTACTTC. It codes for CSARDPSGSLHEQYF.